A selection of T cell receptor beta chains follows, all from one sample in a study of T-cell memory formation after mild COVID-19. TCRdb independently ran MiXCR on the 5' RACE reads; one entry per CDR3 protein. Of 350,000 to 450,000 distinct CDR3 sequences in the sample, around 20% were seen once. The source material was PBMCs or a T cell subset sorted from them (not recorded which). These TCRs come from an adult woman who had mild COVID-19 (a few samples of this study predate the infection). Cell type and time point are not known. Each CDR3 is given with its conserved first and last residue. A D gene is named only where the DNA matches it firmly. Where a row states a size, it is once, few, many or the class of an expanded clone; other rows omit it.

cdr3_nt cdr3_aa clone_size j_call d_call v_call
TGTGCCAGCCGGGGTACGTCGGATACGCAGTATTTT CASRGTSDTQYF few TRBJ2-3 - TRBV6-5
TGTGCCAGCAGGGAACAGGGCACCCTCTATGGCTACACCTTC CASREQGTLYGYTF few TRBJ1-2 - TRBV6-5
TGTGCCAGCAGCGTAGCCTCAGATACGCAGTATTTT CASSVASDTQYF - TRBJ2-3 - TRBV9
TGTGCCACCAGTGATTATTTAGCGGGAGGAGGTTTGGATGAGCAGTTCTTC CATSDYLAGGGLDEQFF few TRBJ2-1 TRBD2 TRBV24-1
TGTGCCAGCAGCTTAGAAAGCGGGAACGGCGAGCAGTACTTC CASSLESGNGEQYF - TRBJ2-7 TRBD2 TRBV7-9
TGCAGTGCTACCCTCGGACTAGCGGAGGACTACGAGCAGTACTTC CSATLGLAEDYEQYF - TRBJ2-7 TRBD2 TRBV20-1
TGTGCCAGCAGCTTGCCCGGGGGTCCGAACACCGGGGAGCTGTTTTTT CASSLPGGPNTGELFF few TRBJ2-2 - TRBV7-9
TGCGCCAGCAGCAAGGAACAGATCCAAGAGACCCAGTACTTC CASSKEQIQETQYF - TRBJ2-5 - TRBV5-1
TGCGCCAGCAGCCAAGGTTACCTAGCGGACCAAGAGACCCAGTACTTC CASSQGYLADQETQYF - TRBJ2-5 TRBD2 TRBV4-3
TGCGCCAGCAGCCAGGGTCTCCAGTGGAACACTGAAGCTTTCTTT CASSQGLQWNTEAFF - TRBJ1-1 - TRBV4-3
TGTGCCAGCAGCTTAATGGGGGGGTATGGCTACACCTTC CASSLMGGYGYTF many TRBJ1-2 - TRBV7-3
TGTGCCAGCAGCTTGGGGGGCGGGTCACCCCTCCACTTT CASSLGGGSPLHF few TRBJ1-6 - TRBV5-6
TGTGCCAGCTCACCCCTCCGGGACAAGGATTCACCCCTCCACTTT CASSPLRDKDSPLHF few TRBJ1-6 - TRBV18
TGTGCCAGCAGCTTAGGAGGTAGCGGGGAGACCTACGAGCAGTACTTC CASSLGGSGETYEQYF - TRBJ2-7 TRBD2 TRBV7-8
TGTGCCAGCAGCGGCTTAGCGGGACGCACAGATACGCAGTATTTT CASSGLAGRTDTQYF few TRBJ2-3 TRBD2 TRBV7-8
TGTGCCAGCAGCCAAGAGGGGACAGGGCCCTATGGCTACACCTTC CASSQEGTGPYGYTF - TRBJ1-2 TRBD1 TRBV4-2
TGCAGTGCTAGAGAGGTGGGGGACAGGGGGCGAAGAGGAGGCGGCTACACCTTC CSAREVGDRGRRGGGYTF - TRBJ1-2 TRBD1 TRBV20-1
TGTGCCAGCAGCCAAGTCGCGGCGGAGCTGTTTTTT CASSQVAAELFF many TRBJ2-2 - TRBV14
TGTGCCAGCAGCCTCCTCGAGGGACTAGCGGGAGGGGAGCAGTACTTC CASSLLEGLAGGEQYF few TRBJ2-7 TRBD2 TRBV28
TGTGCCAGCAGCCAATGGTTAATATCTGGTGGAAACACCATATATTTT CASSQWLISGGNTIYF few TRBJ1-3 - TRBV3-1
TGTGCCAGCAGCCCCGGGACAGGGAAGGGCAATGAGCAGTTCTTC CASSPGTGKGNEQFF - TRBJ2-1 TRBD1 TRBV5-5
TGTGCCAGCAGTCATCGGCCCCCGGGGGGCACCGGGGAGCTGTTTTTT CASSHRPPGGTGELFF - TRBJ2-2 TRBD2 TRBV12-3/TRBV12-4
TGTGCCAGCAGTTTACTGGGGGGGCACTCCTACGAGCAGTACTTC CASSLLGGHSYEQYF - TRBJ2-7 - TRBV12-3/TRBV12-4
TGTGCCAGCAGCAGAGAGGGGGCAGATACGCAGTATTTT CASSREGADTQYF - TRBJ2-3 - TRBV11-1
TGTGCCAGCTCACCAGGGGGGGAAGATACGCAGTATTTT CASSPGGEDTQYF - TRBJ2-3 TRBD2 TRBV18
TGTGCCAGCAGCCATAAGCGTGCGAACTACGAGCAGTACTTC CASSHKRANYEQYF - TRBJ2-7 - TRBV14
TGTGCCAGCAGCTTTAGTACGACGGAGACATACCAAGAGACCCAGTACTTC CASSFSTTETYQETQYF - TRBJ2-5 - TRBV11-1
TGTGCCAGCAGTTACGACGGAGGCGACTGGCTAGCGGACACCGGGGAGCTGTTTTTT CASSYDGGDWLADTGELFF - TRBJ2-2 TRBD2 TRBV6-5
TGTGCCAGCAGCTCTCCTAGTGGGCTATCTGGAAACACCATATATTTT CASSSPSGLSGNTIYF few TRBJ1-3 - TRBV12-3/TRBV12-4
TGTGCCAGCAGTTTCAGGGGACAGGGATTTTCAGATACGCAGTATTTT CASSFRGQGFSDTQYF - TRBJ2-3 TRBD1 TRBV27
TGTGCCAGCAGCGTAAAGCGGGAGAGCTCCTACAATGAGCAGTTCTTC CASSVKRESSYNEQFF - TRBJ2-1 TRBD2 TRBV7-8
TGCGCCAGCAGCTTGTCCGGGACAGGGCCGAATGAAAAACTGTTTTTT CASSLSGTGPNEKLFF - TRBJ1-4 TRBD1 TRBV5-1
TGTGCCAGCAGCTCGGGGGGACCGGGACTAGCGGGGATCTACGAGCAGTACTTC CASSSGGPGLAGIYEQYF - TRBJ2-7 TRBD2 TRBV11-2
TGTGCCAGCAGCCGCTGGGGGCTAGCGGAATATGAGCAGTTCTTC CASSRWGLAEYEQFF few TRBJ2-1 - TRBV7-2
TGTGCCAGCAGTTTTCAGGTTAGCACAGATACGCAGTATTTT CASSFQVSTDTQYF - TRBJ2-3 - TRBV12-3/TRBV12-4
TGCAGTGCTTTCGGGGGCAACATTCAGTACTTC CSAFGGNIQYF few TRBJ2-4 - TRBV20-1
TGTGCCAGCTCACCACTGCAGGGTCAGGAAGGGGCCAACGTCCTGACTTTC CASSPLQGQEGANVLTF - TRBJ2-6 - TRBV18
TGTGCCAGCAGCGTAGGGGGTGAGCAGTTCTTC CASSVGGEQFF few TRBJ2-1 - TRBV9
TGTGCCAGCAGCTTAGATTCGACTTTCCAAGAGACCCAGTACTTC CASSLDSTFQETQYF - TRBJ2-5 - TRBV11-2
TGCAGTGCTAGCATTCCGGGGTACACCGGGGAGCTGTTTTTT CSASIPGYTGELFF few TRBJ2-2 - TRBV20-1
TGTGCCAGCAGTTACTCGCCAGGGAGGACTGAAGCTTTCTTT CASSYSPGRTEAFF many TRBJ1-1 - TRBV6-5
TGTGCCACCAGTGATATAGGGACACGGGAGACCCAGTACTTC CATSDIGTRETQYF - TRBJ2-5 - TRBV24-1
TGTGCCAGCCGGCGGGCGGCGAACACTGAAGCTTTCTTT CASRRAANTEAFF - TRBJ1-1 - TRBV6-4
TGTGCCAGCAGCTACCTTCGAGGGACTAGCGGGGCGTACACAGATACGCAGTATTTT CASSYLRGTSGAYTDTQYF few TRBJ2-3 TRBD2 TRBV7-8
TGTGCCTGGAGTGGGGTGGGGTCGGAGGGGAATGAGCAGTTCTTC CAWSGVGSEGNEQFF - TRBJ2-1 - TRBV30
TGTGCCAGTAGTATCGACGGAAACTCTGGGGCCAACGTCCTGACTTTC CASSIDGNSGANVLTF - TRBJ2-6 - TRBV19
TGTGCTAGCAGCTTCACCCGGAGCGGGGAGCTGTTTTTT CASSFTRSGELFF - TRBJ2-2 - TRBV7-7
TGTGCCAGCAGCTTTCCGGACACTCGGTCCTATGGCTACACCTTC CASSFPDTRSYGYTF many TRBJ1-2 - TRBV7-9
TGCAGCGTTGGGGGTTCTTGGGACGCGGGTAACTATGGCTACACCTTC CSVGGSWDAGNYGYTF - TRBJ1-2 - TRBV29-1
TGTGCCAGCTCACCAACGGACAGTTCTAATGAAAAACTGTTTTTT CASSPTDSSNEKLFF - TRBJ1-4 - TRBV18
TGTGCCAGCAGTTCCCCTAGGGGGGCTAGCGGGGGGTCTTACAATGAGCAGTTCTTC CASSSPRGASGGSYNEQFF - TRBJ2-1 TRBD2 TRBV12-3/TRBV12-4
TGCGCCAGCAGCCAAGACGGGAGGAAACAACAGTACGAGCAGTACTTC CASSQDGRKQQYEQYF few TRBJ2-7 TRBD2 TRBV4-1
TGTGCCAGCAGCTTACAAGTTTACAATGAGCAGTTCTTC CASSLQVYNEQFF many TRBJ2-1 - TRBV7-2
TGTGCCAGCAGCCCCAAGGGGGGCTCGTGGGGAAACATTCAGTACTTC CASSPKGGSWGNIQYF few TRBJ2-4 - TRBV5-4
TGCAGTGCTAGGGAGATGGGTAGCGGGAGTAGGAATGAGCAGTTCTTC CSAREMGSGSRNEQFF - TRBJ2-1 TRBD2 TRBV20-1
TGTGCCAGCAGTTTAATTGTAGGCACTGAAGCTTTCTTT CASSLIVGTEAFF few TRBJ1-1 - TRBV12-3/TRBV12-4
TGTGCCAGCAGTTATGCGGCCGCAGAAACTAGCGGCTACAATGAGCAGTTCTTC CASSYAAAETSGYNEQFF few TRBJ2-1 TRBD2 TRBV6-6
TGTGCCAGCAGTGAATTGTCTTATGGCTACACCTTC CASSELSYGYTF - TRBJ1-2 - TRBV6-1
TGTGCCAGCAGCACCCGGACTAGCGGGAGGGCCCCCTACAATGAGCAGTTCTTC CASSTRTSGRAPYNEQFF few TRBJ2-1 TRBD2 TRBV7-2
TGTGCCAGCAGTCAACAGGGGACCAATCAGCCCCAGCATTTT CASSQQGTNQPQHF - TRBJ1-5 TRBD1 TRBV12-3/TRBV12-4